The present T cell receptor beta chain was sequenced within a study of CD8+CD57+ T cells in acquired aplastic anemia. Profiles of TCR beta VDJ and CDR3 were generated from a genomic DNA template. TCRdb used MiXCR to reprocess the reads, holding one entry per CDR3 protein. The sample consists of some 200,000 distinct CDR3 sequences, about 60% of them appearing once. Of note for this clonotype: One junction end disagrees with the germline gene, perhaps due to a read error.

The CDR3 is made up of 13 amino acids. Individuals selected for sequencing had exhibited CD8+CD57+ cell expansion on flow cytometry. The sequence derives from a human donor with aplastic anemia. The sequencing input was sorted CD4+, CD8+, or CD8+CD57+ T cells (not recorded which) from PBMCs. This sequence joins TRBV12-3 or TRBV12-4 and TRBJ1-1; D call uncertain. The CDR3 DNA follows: TGTGCCAGCAGTTTAATGGCGAACACCGAAGCTTTCTTT. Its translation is CASSLMANTEAFF.